This T cell receptor beta chain was found in a study of T cells in localized non-small cell lung cancer. Only in-frame clones appear in the TCRdb table, and some are missing; sequencing was by immunoSEQ multiplex PCR. The table lists approximately 72,000 clones, roughly 81% of them singletons, with roughly 13% in the top ten. Trimming pared 0 bases from V and 4 bases from J, leaving 18 bases between. Germline loops: CDR1 SGHNT, CDR2 YENEEA. The CDR3 runs to 17 residues. This specimen was peripheral blood, taken before any cancer treatment. The receptor was derived from a female donor older than 55 with stage I lung adenocarcinoma. The genes are TRBV11-3 and TRBJ2-5; no reliable D call. The CDR3 DNA sequence: TGTGCCAGCAGCTTAGATAGGCCGTCTACACTTACAGAGACCCAGTACTTC. This codes for CASSLDRPSTLTETQYF.